The 24 T cell receptor beta chains below were found in one sample sequenced in a study of beta chain features in type 1 diabetes. Sequenced material consisted of expressed TCRB transcripts (all of the isolated RNA was reverse transcribed). Clones were read by immunoSEQ multiplex PCR, and TCRdb kept only the in-frame ones, dropping some. The data show about 450,000 clones, with roughly 10% seen just once and 0.045% to 0.05% held by the top ten. Source material: naive CD4+ T cells from blood. The receptors shown here come from a woman aged 18-29 years in good health.

The gene calls are TRBV6-1 and TRBJ2-3; D remains ambiguous. The CDR3 totals 14 residues. Germline V gives CDR1 MNHNS, CDR2 SASEGT. The germline V and J ends were trimmed by 2 bases and 0 bases, with 6 bases remaining between them. The CDR3 sequence: CASSENPSTDTQYF. The CDR3 DNA follows: TGTGCCAGCAGTGAAAACCCGAGCACAGATACGCAGTATTTT.

This clone has ten or more counts. J is TRBJ1-4 and V is TRBV29-1; maybe TRBD1 (5 bases). CDR1 SQVTM and CDR2 ANQGSEA come from the germline V gene. Trimming left V 6 bases short and J 7 bases short, with 15 bases between. CDR3 length: 13 amino acids. The CDR3: CSVYKGPSEKLFF. In DNA form, the CDR3 reads TGCAGCGTATACAAGGGGCCCAGTGAAAAACTGTTTTTT.

This clone came up a few times. V gene TRBV30 combines with J gene TRBJ1-5; D possibly corresponds to TRBD1 (5 bases). The V and J ends lost 5 bases and 8 bases respectively, with 28 bases between them. Germline assignment: CDR1 GTSNPN and CDR2 SVGIG (reference sequence). The CDR3 extends over 17 amino acids. The CDR3 nucleotides are TGTGCCTGGTCGCGGGACCTTACAGAAATAGGGGCGAAGCCCCAGCATTTT. This encodes CAWSRDLTEIGAKPQHF. The full variable domain, in which reference TRBV30 and TRBJ1-5 provide the parts outside the CDR3, is SQTIHQWPATLVQPVGSPLSLECTVEGTSNPNLYWYRQAAGRGLQLLFYSVGIGQISSEVPQNLSASRPQDRQFILSSKKLLLSDSGFYLCAWSRDLTEIGAKPQHFGDGTRLSIL.

This chain uses TRBV4-3 with TRBJ2-1; 7 nucleotides align to TRBD1. CDR1 is LGHNA and CDR2 is YSLEER in the germline V gene. The CDR3 consists of 12 residues. Trimming took 3 bases from V and 8 from J; bases not matched to a gene: 1. CDR3 nucleotides: TGCGCCAGCAGCCACGGACAGGATGAGCAGTTCTTC. It is translated as CASSHGQDEQFF.

There are a few counts of this clone. The chain carries TRBV18 and TRBJ2-3, with 8 bases aligning to TRBD2. The CDR3 extends over 15 amino acids. Germline V gene lookup returns CDR1 KGHSH and CDR2 LQKENI. V trimming: 1 base; J trimming: 5 bases; junction bases outside the gene matches: 5. The CDR3 region has the DNA TGTGCCAGCTCACCACAGGCGGGAGGTGGAGATACGCAGTATTTT. This translates into CASSPQAGGGDTQYF.

This chain joins TRBV13 and TRBJ2-6; D not resolved. This CDR3 spans 14 amino acids. Germline V gives CDR1 PRHDT, CDR2 FYEKMQ (reference sequence). Trimming left V 2 bases short and J 3 bases short, with 5 bases between. CDR3: CASSLQIGANVLTF. CDR3 nucleotides: TGTGCCAGCAGCTTACAGATTGGGGCCAACGTCCTGACTTTC.

The chain is built from TRBV7-2 and TRBJ2-2, with TRBD2 matching 7 bases. Trimming took 6 bases from V and 7 from J; bases not matched to a gene: 14. Germline lookup yields CDR1 SGHTA and CDR2 FQGNSA. This CDR3 spans 16 amino acids. In DNA, the CDR3 is TGTGCCAGCAGGAGAAGGAGCGGGATATTTGGCGGGGAGCTGTTTTTT. Translation gives CASRRRSGIFGGELFF.

In nucleotides, the CDR3 is TGTGCCAGCAGCGAAACTAGCGGCCGGGACCAAGAGACCCAGTACTTC. This codes for CASSETSGRDQETQYF. The chain combines TRBV9 with TRBJ2-5; TRBD2 matches 8 bases. The germline gives CDR1 SGDLS, CDR2 YYNGEE. Losses at the gene ends were 3 bases for V and 0 bases for J; bases not matched to a gene: 7. This CDR3 contains 16 residues.

J is TRBJ2-5 and V is TRBV7-2; 7 positions match TRBD1. The CDR3 has 15 amino acids. Germline CDR1 reads SGHTA; CDR2 reads FQGNSA. The V segment lost 4 bases and the J segment 1 base; nucleotides outside the gene matches: 6. The CDR3 loop reads CASSYSGQRQETQYF. The CDR3 nucleotides are TGTGCCAGCAGCTACTCGGGACAGCGCCAAGAGACCCAGTACTTC.

The chain employs TRBV15 and TRBJ2-5; D may be TRBD1 (6 bases). There are 13 residues in the CDR3. V lost 3 bases to trimming and J lost 4 bases, with 9 bases between them. The V gene's germline CDR1 is LNHNV and CDR2 YYDKDF (reference sequence). The CDR3 loop reads CATSSVGGETQYF. The DNA of the CDR3 is TGTGCCACCAGCAGCGTAGGGGGAGAGACCCAGTACTTC.

A few counts support this clone. V is TRBV4-1 and J is TRBJ2-7; 12 bases line up with TRBD2. Germline V gene data show CDR1 as MGHRA and CDR2 as YSYEKL. This CDR3 is 15 amino acids long. The V and J ends lost 3 bases and 2 bases, in that order; junction bases with no gene match: 2. The CDR3 sequence: CASSHRTSGAYEQYF. The CDR3 DNA is TGCGCCAGCAGCCACCGGACTAGCGGGGCCTACGAGCAGTACTTC.

This clone was recorded a few times. This chain connects TRBV4-2 to TRBJ2-5; D could derive from TRBD1 or TRBD2 (5 bases each). Between the trimmed V and J ends, which lost 1 base and 4 bases, there was a span of 10 bases. CDR3 length equals 14 residues. Per germline, CDR1 LGHNA and CDR2 YNFKEQ. Here the CDR3 reads CASSQAGGPETQYF. CDR3 bases: TGTGCCAGCAGCCAAGCTGGGGGACCAGAGACCCAGTACTTC.

The gene calls are TRBV7-2 and TRBJ2-1; no reliable D call. This CDR3 comprises 15 residues. V dropped 4 bases and J dropped 0 bases, with 10 bases sitting between them. In germline, CDR1 is SGHTA, CDR2 FQGNSA. The DNA for the CDR3 is TGTGCCAGCAGCTACGCACGATCCTCCTACAATGAGCAGTTCTTC. It is translated as CASSYARSSYNEQFF.

The table lists this clone with a few counts. This chain joins TRBV7-8 and TRBJ2-2, with 7 bases that match TRBD2. The CDR3 spans 13 residues. Losses at the gene ends were 4 bases for V and 7 bases for J; bases not matched to a gene: 3. Germline CDR1 SGHVS, CDR2 FQNEAQ. CDR3 sequence reads: CASSSQRGGELFF. The CDR3 bases are TGTGCCAGCAGCTCTCAGCGGGGCGGGGAGCTGTTTTTT. Variable domain in full (rest from reference TRBV7-8 and TRBJ2-2): GAGVSQSPRYKVAKRGQDVALRCDPISGHVSLFWYQQALGQGPEFLTYFQNEAQLDKSGLPSDRFFAERPEGSVSTLKIQRTQQEDSAVYLCASSSQRGGELFFGEGSRLTVL.

V is TRBV7-3 and J is TRBJ2-7, with D hard to call. V was trimmed by 1 base and J by 5 bases, leaving 21 bases between them. This CDR3 comprises 17 residues. The V gene's germline CDR1 is SGHTA and CDR2 FQGTGA. The CDR3 is CASSLKDQQERFHEQYV. CDR3 bases: TGTGCCAGCAGCTTAAAAGACCAGCAGGAAAGGTTCCACGAGCAGTACGTC.

The chain combines TRBV16 with TRBJ1-1, with 7 bases matching TRBD1. Germline trimming cut 4 bases from V and 6 bases from J; bases unmatched to any gene: 5. CDR1 is KGHSY and CDR2 is FQNENV in the germline V gene. CDR3 size: 13 residues. This CDR3 is CASSLNRGSEAFF. DNA for the CDR3: TGTGCCAGCAGCCTAAACAGGGGCTCTGAAGCTTTCTTT.

This clone was seen a few times. The gene calls are TRBV21-1 and TRBJ2-7; the listed D gene, TRBD2, was not tested against the DNA. TRBV21-1 corresponds to a pseudogene. This CDR3 is 18 amino acids long. The CDR3 sequence: CASSARGLAGGPSYEQYV. The CDR3 DNA is TGTGCCAGCAGCGCCCGGGGACTAGCGGGGGGCCCCTCCTACGAGCAGTACGTC.

This clone was picked up a small number of times. The V call is TRBV29-1, the J call TRBJ2-6, with unresolved D. Germline values: CDR1 SQVTM, CDR2 ANQGSEA. This CDR3 has 13 residues. The V end was cut by 5 bases, the J end by 0 bases, with 5 bases between. DNA of the CDR3: TGCAGCGTTATGAGCTCTGGGGCCAACGTCCTGACTTTC. Protein product: CSVMSSGANVLTF. The full variable domain, its missing parts supplied by reference TRBV29-1 and TRBJ2-6, is SAVISQKPSRDICQRGTSLTIQCQVDSQVTMMFWYRQQPGQSLTLIATANQGSEATYESGFVIDKFPISRPNLTFSTLTVSNMSPEDSSIYLCSVMSSGANVLTFGAGSRLTVL.

In its sample, this clone was seen a few times. The chain links TRBV21-1 to TRBJ1-2. TRBV21-1 is reported as a pseudogene. This CDR3 is 12 amino acids long. CDR3 in amino acids: CASPGGGCGYTF. DNA for the CDR3: TGTGCCAGCCCTGGGGGGGGCTGTGGCTACACCTTC.

There are a few counts of this clone. The gene calls are TRBV5-4 and TRBJ2-1; the match to TRBD2 covers 13 bases. The junction had 2 bases not matched to a gene; V was cut back by 0 bases and J by 11 bases. Per the germline V gene, CDR1 is SGHNT and CDR2 is YYREEE (reference sequence). The CDR3 covers 14 residues. Here the CDR3 reads CASSLVLAGGKQFF. CDR3 nucleotides: TGTGCCAGCAGCTTGGTACTAGCGGGGGGGAAGCAGTTCTTC.

The sample holds a few counts of this clone. The chain recombines TRBV14 with TRBJ2-5, with D perhaps given as TRBD1 or TRBD2 (5 bases each). From germline, CDR1 is SGHDN and CDR2 FVKESK. This CDR3 has 14 residues. Trimming took 4 bases from V and 5 from J, leaving 14 bases between them. The DNA of the CDR3 is TGTGCCAGCAGCCGATTAGGGACCGGCGAGACCCAGTACTTC. This translates into CASSRLGTGETQYF.

The chain uses TRBV2 and TRBJ1-5, with D possibly being TRBD1 (5 bases). The V and J ends lost 8 bases and 7 bases respectively, with 9 bases between them. The CDR3 extends over 11 amino acids. Germline CDR1 SNHLY, CDR2 FYNNEI. CDR3 sequence reads: CASGTGQPQHF. The CDR3 nucleotides are TGTGCCAGCGGGACCGGGCAGCCCCAGCATTTT.

The CDR3 spells CASSRGTGFGDTQYF. For the CDR3, the DNA is TGTGCCAGCAGCCGTGGGACAGGGTTCGGGGATACGCAGTATTTT. J is TRBJ2-3 and V is TRBV5-6; TRBD1 matches at 9 bases. CDR1 is SGHDT and CDR2 is YYEEEE in the germline V gene. J lost 6 bases, V lost 4 bases, and 9 bases had no gene match. The length of the CDR3 is 15 residues. Full variable domain (rest looked up from reference TRBV5-6 and TRBJ2-3): DAGVTQSPTHLIKTRGQQVTLRCSPKSGHDTVSWYQQALGQGPQFIFQYYEEEERQRGNFPDRFSGHQFPNYSSELNVNALLLGDSALYLCASSRGTGFGDTQYFGPGTRLTVL.

The chain has TRBV19 and TRBJ2-1, with TRBD1 as a possible D gene (6 bases). Looked up from germline, CDR1 is LNHDA and CDR2 is SQIVND (reference sequence). This CDR3 comprises 13 residues. Deletions cut 3 bases from V and 10 bases from J, with 13 bases between. As DNA, the CDR3 is TGTGCCAGTAGTATGGGCTGGGACACAGAGCAGTTCTTC. It encodes CASSMGWDTEQFF.